This T cell receptor beta chain is drawn from a study of T cell responses to AZD1222 COVID-19 vaccine. General study findings and limits: Only after the peak T cell response were repertoires sampled. CD4 TCRs covered the whole spike, strongest at regions 160-218 and 743-854. Reportedly, close to half of spike-specific TCRs are directed against unmutated variant regions.

The germline V gene has CDR1 SGHRS and CDR2 YFSETQ. Germline trimming cut 4 bases from V and 8 bases from J; bases unmatched to any gene: 6. CDR3 length equals 14 residues. Only in-frame clones appear in the TCRdb table, and some are missing; sequencing was by immunoSEQ multiplex PCR. Of 110,000 to 150,000 clones listed, around 90% are singletons. With regard to this clone: Its antigen is currently unknown.

This chain connects TRBV5-1 to TRBJ1-4, with 9 bases matching TRBD1. Here the sequenced sample was peripheral blood, taken on day 0 of AZD1222 vaccination. This TCR derives from an adult in good health. CDR3 protein: CASSRGTGWEKLFF. In nucleotides, the CDR3 is TGCGCCAGCAGCCGGGGGACAGGGTGGGAAAAACTGTTTTTT.